Reported below is one T cell receptor (beta chain). Here immunoSEQ multiplex PCR was the method, and the copy in TCRdb shows in-frame clones only, minus some. The table includes about 2.5 million clones, 80% to 95% detected once. The source of the sample is a study of shared clonotypes between healthy human individuals. Germline V lookup: CDR1 MNHEY, CDR2 SVGAGI. The CDR3 has 15 amino acids. The V gene end was trimmed by 2 bases and the J gene end by 2 bases; junction bases not matched to a gene: 4. The origin of this receptor is a young man in good health. Some clones in this sample may be carry-over from other donors' samples. The specimen sequenced was naive CD4+ T cells from PBMCs. Noted subset: CD45RA+ positively selected. J is TRBJ2-3 and V is TRBV6-5, with 7 bases aligning to TRBD1. The CDR3: CASSYARGTTDTQYF. The CDR3 DNA sequence: TGTGCCAGCAGTTACGCCAGGGGGACCACAGATACGCAGTATTTT.